This T cell receptor beta chain was sequenced during a study of blood T cell repertoires in COVID-19. About the study: There were acute and convalescent COVID-19 samples, and they came from the United States, Italy and Spain. T cells, B-cell-depleted T cells, or PBMCs provided the cDNA or gDNA that served as material.

The CDR3 loop spans 16 amino acids. J gave up 1 base and V 6 bases, and 8 bases lay outside the gene matches. The germline CDR1 and CDR2 sequences are SGHTA and FQGTGA. Here immunoSEQ multiplex PCR was the method, and the copy in TCRdb shows in-frame clones only, minus some. Of approximately 150,000 clones listed, roughly 84% are singletons. Recovered status applied to Cohort 3 donors who had two consecutive negative PCRs. It also applied to those with clearance or with symptom resolution. The clonotype was recovered from a man between 60 and 75 years old who had recovered from COVID-19. The chain combines TRBV7-3 with TRBJ2-3; 9 nucleotides line up with TRBD2. Sequencing was carried out using PBMCs or T cells enriched from blood (not recorded which). The CDR3 DNA is TGTGCCAGCAGAGGCGGGGGGGCCTTTGGCACAGATACGCAGTATTTT. This codes for CASRGGGAFGTDTQYF.